The clone carrying this TCR beta chain was detected only once. Its antigen is undetermined. Indicated time point: recipient sample about 28 days before transplant, after cytoreduction. The data derive from a study of T cell clonotyping in hematopoietic cell transplantation. General observations from the study: After transplant, recipient diversity fell while pathologically expanded clonotypes grew through day 180.

Per the germline V gene, CDR1 is GTSNPN and CDR2 is SVGIG (reference sequence). V lost 1 base and J 4 bases, leaving 10 bases between the germline ends. The CDR3 is made up of 14 amino acids. The data were produced by immunoSEQ multiplex PCR, yet TCRdb's version contains in-frame clones alone and is incomplete. The table includes tens of thousands of clones, 60% to 80% detected once. The receptor's source is a man in his fifties with myelodysplastic syndrome. Some clones in this sample may be carry-over from other donors' samples. The sample consisted of peripheral blood mononuclear cells, taken before stem cell transplant. This chain links TRBV30 with TRBJ1-4; D is undetermined. The CDR3 DNA reads TGTGCCTGGAGTGCTTCGGTTGTTAATGAAAAACTGTTTTTT. The encoded protein is CAWSASVVNEKLFF.